The T cell receptor (beta chain) under discussion was sequenced for a study of memory CD4+ T cells and cytomegalovirus serostatus. Libraries were prepared by immunoSEQ multiplex PCR; TCRdb keeps only in-frame clonotypes and omits some of them. The sample lists 55,000 to 60,000 clones, around 80% occurring once. Study-level results: Suggested: most of the CMV-linked TCR signature lies in CD4+ memory cells.

Single viable CD3+CD4+CD8-CD45RO+ cells were sorted as the memory CD4+ T cells. Germline CDR1 SGHAT, CDR2 FQNNGV. The V and J ends lost 5 bases and 7 bases respectively, with 21 bases between them. This CDR3 has 16 residues. This clone was detected a few times. Its matching antigen is unknown. The sequence came from an adult in good health and CMV-seronegative. Sequences were obtained from memory CD4+ T cells from blood. V and J are TRBV11-2 and TRBJ2-1; possible D gene TRBD1, 8 bases. The CDR3: CASSIRTGGVPNEQFF. DNA of the CDR3: TGTGCCAGCAGCATAAGAACAGGGGGGGTCCCAAATGAGCAGTTCTTC. Variable domain in full (rest from reference TRBV11-2 and TRBJ2-1): EAGVAQSPRYKIIEKRQSVAFWCNPISGHATLYWYQQILGQGPKLLIQFQNNGVVDDSQLPKDRFSAERLKGVDSTLKIQPAKLEDSAVYLCASSIRTGGVPNEQFFGPGTRLTVL.